This T cell receptor beta chain was captured by sequencing in a study of response to subunit inactivated influenza vaccine. TCRdb redid the calling of the RT-PCR reads with MiXCR, one entry per CDR3 protein. The table shows approximately 520,000 distinct CDR3 sequences, with 25% occurring only once. Germline CDR1 SGHTS, CDR2 YDEGEE. This CDR3 spans 15 amino acids. Note on this clonotype: Its cognate antigen is unknown. The junction differs from germline at one of its ends, possibly a read error.

Study-level findings and limits: Every seasonal influenza vaccination brings in few new T cells, the authors suggested.

V usage is TRBV5-8 and J usage is TRBJ2-7; 8 bases match TRBD1. This specimen was CD4+ T cells sorted from PBMCs, taken 5 days after vaccination. The source is a man between 45 and 60 years old who received an inactivated influenza vaccine. The CDR3 region is CASGLGWQGAREQYF. CDR3 nucleotide sequence: TGTGCCAGCGGCTTGGGGTGGCAGGGGGCGCGGGAGCAGTACTTC.